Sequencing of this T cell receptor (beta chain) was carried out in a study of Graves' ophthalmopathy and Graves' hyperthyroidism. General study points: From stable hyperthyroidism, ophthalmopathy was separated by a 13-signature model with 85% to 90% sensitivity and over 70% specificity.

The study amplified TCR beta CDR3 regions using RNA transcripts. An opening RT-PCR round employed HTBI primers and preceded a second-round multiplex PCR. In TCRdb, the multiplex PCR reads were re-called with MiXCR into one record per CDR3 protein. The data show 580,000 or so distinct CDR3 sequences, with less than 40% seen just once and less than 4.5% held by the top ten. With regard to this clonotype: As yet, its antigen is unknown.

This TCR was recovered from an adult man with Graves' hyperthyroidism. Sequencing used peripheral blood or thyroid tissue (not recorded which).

CDR3 residues: CASSVAGRANTEAFF. In DNA, the CDR3 is TGTGCCAGCAGCGTTGCAGGACGGGCGAACACTGAAGCTTTCTTT. The chain uses TRBV13 and TRBJ1-1, with unresolved D. The V end lost 5 bases, the J end lost 1 base, and 14 bases lay between the germline ends. Germline V gene sequence: CDR1 PRHDT, CDR2 FYEKMQ (reference sequence). This CDR3 contains 15 residues.